The TCR beta chain under discussion was sequenced for a study of breast tumors, draining lymph nodes, adjacent tissues. TCRdb recomputed calls from the multiplex PCR reads with MiXCR, one row per CDR3 protein. The data show 150,000 to 250,000 distinct CDR3 sequences, 25% to 40% seen once. Breast cancer patients provided tissue from their axillary draining lymph nodes. This clonotype was counted at least ten times. There are 13 residues in the CDR3. The germline V gene has CDR1 DFQATT and CDR2 SNEGSKA (reference sequence). The V end was cut by 3 bases, the J end by 3 bases, with 11 bases between. The receptor was derived from a female donor with breast cancer. Some clones in this sample may be carry-over from other donors' samples. Sequenced sample: axillary lymph node tissue. The V and J genes are TRBV20-1 and TRBJ1-2; unclear D gene. The CDR3 region has the DNA TGCAGTGCTAGGGCGAGGACCTACTATGGCTACACCTTC. It translates to CSARARTYYGYTF.